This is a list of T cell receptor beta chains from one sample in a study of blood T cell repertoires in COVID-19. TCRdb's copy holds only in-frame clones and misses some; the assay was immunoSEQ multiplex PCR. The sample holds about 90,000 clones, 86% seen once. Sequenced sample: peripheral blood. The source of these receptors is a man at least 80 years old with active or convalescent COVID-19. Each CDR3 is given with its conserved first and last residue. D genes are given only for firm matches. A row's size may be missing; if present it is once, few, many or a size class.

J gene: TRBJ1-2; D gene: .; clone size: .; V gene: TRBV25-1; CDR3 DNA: TGTGCCAGCAGAGCGGGAACCGAAAAAATTAACTATGGCTACACCTTC; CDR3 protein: CASRAGTEKINYGYTF
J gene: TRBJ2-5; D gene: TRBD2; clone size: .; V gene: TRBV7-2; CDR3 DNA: TGTGCCAGCAGCTTAGATCTGGCGGGAGGACAGACCCAGTACTTC; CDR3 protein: CASSLDLAGGQTQYF
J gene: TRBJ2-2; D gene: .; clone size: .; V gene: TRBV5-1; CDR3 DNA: TGCGCCAGCAGCTCGGGACAGAACACCGGGGAGCTGTTTTTT; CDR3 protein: CASSSGQNTGELFF
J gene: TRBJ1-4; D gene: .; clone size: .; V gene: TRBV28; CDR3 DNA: TGTGCCAGCAGTTTCGGAACAGGGTTAAGGGAAAAACTGTTTTTT; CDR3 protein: CASSFGTGLREKLFF
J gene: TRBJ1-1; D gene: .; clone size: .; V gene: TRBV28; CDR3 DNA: TGTGCCAGCAGTTTAGCCGACAGAACTTTCTTT; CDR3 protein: CASSLADRTFF
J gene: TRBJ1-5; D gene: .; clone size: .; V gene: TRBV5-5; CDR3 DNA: TGTGCCAGCAGCTTGTCGGGTCAGCCCCAGCATTTT; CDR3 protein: CASSLSGQPQHF
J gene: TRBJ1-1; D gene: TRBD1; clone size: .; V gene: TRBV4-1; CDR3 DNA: TGCGCCAGCAGCCTCGCAGGGGGCCATGAAGCTTTCTTT; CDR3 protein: CASSLAGGHEAFF
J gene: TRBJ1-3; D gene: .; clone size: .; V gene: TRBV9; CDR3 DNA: TGTGCCAGCAGCGGGCTTGGCTCTGGAAACACCATATATTTT; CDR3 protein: CASSGLGSGNTIYF
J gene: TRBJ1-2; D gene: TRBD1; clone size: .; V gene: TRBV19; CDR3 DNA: TGTGCCAGTAGTATCCAGGGGGTTGACTATGGCTACACCTTC; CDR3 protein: CASSIQGVDYGYTF
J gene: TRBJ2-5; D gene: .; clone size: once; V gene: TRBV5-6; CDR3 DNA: TGTGCCAGCAGCTTGATGGCAGGGGGGCAAGAGACCCAGTACTTC; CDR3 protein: CASSLMAGGQETQYF
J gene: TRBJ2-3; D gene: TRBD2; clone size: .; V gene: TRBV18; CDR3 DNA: TGTGCCAGCTCACCTCTAGCGGGACTCACAGATACGCAGTATTTT; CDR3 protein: CASSPLAGLTDTQYF
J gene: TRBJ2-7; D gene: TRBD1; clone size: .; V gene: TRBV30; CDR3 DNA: TGTGCCTGGAGTTGGGACAGGGGGACCTACGAGCAGTACTTC; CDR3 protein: CAWSWDRGTYEQYF
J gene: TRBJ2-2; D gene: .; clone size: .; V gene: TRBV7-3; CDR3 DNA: TGTGCCAGCACCCCCGGTCCGACCGGGGAGCTGTTTTTT; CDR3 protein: CASTPGPTGELFF
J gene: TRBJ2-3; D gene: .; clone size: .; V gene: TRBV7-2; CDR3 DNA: TGTGCCAGCAGCGAACGGTATAGCGCAGATACGCAGTATTTT; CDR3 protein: CASSERYSADTQYF
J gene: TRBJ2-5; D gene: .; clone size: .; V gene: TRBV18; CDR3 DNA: TGTGCCACCTCGTACCGAGAGGAGACCCAGTACTTC; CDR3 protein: CATSYREETQYF
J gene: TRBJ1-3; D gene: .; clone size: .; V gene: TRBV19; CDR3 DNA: TGTGCCAGTAGTATATCGCGTGTCGGGGGTACCTCTGGAAACACCATATATTTT; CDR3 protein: CASSISRVGGTSGNTIYF
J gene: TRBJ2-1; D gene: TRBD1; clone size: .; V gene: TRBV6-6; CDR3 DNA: TGTGCCAGCAGTTACTCGACAGGGGTCAATGAGCAGTTCTTC; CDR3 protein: CASSYSTGVNEQFF
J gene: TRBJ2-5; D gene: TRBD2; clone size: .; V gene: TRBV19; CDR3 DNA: TGTGCCAGTAGTATCCCTGGACTAGCGGGATATCAAGAGACCCAGTACTTC; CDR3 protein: CASSIPGLAGYQETQYF